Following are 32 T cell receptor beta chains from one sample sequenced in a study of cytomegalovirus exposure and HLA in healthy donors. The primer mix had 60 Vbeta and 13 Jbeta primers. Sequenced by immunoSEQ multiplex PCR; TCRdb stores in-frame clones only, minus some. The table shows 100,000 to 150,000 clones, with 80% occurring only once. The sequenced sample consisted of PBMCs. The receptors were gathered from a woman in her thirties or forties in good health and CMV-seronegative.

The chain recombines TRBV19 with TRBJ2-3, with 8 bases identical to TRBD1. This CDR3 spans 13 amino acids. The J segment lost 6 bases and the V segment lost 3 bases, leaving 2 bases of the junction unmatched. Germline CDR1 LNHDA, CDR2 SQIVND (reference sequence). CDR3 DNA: TGTGCCAGTAGTATGGGACAGGAGGATACGCAGTATTTT. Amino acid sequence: CASSMGQEDTQYF.

In DNA, the CDR3 is TGTGCCAGCAGCTTAATCGGCTTCGGGTGGGACAGGCTCTCCAAAGTCTCTGGAAACACCATATATTTT. Amino acid sequence: CASSLIGFGWDRLSKVSGNTIYF. This chain connects TRBV7-3 to TRBJ1-3; 8 positions match TRBD1. The trim removed 1 base at V and 0 bases at J, leaving 23 bases unmatched. The length of the CDR3 is 23 residues. Germline V gives CDR1 SGHTA, CDR2 FQGTGA. The whole variable domain, filled in from reference TRBV7-3 and TRBJ1-3, reads GAGVSQTPSNKVTEKGKYVELRCDPISGHTALYWYRQSLGQGPEFLIYFQGTGAADDSGLPNDRFFAVRPEGSVSTLKIQRTERGDSAVYLCASSLIGFGWDRLSKVSGNTIYFGEGSWLTVV.

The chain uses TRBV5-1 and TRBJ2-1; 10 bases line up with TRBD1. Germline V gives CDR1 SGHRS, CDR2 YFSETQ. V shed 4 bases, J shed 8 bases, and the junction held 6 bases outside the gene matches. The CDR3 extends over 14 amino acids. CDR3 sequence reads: CASSRTGGDDEQFF. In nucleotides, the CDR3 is TGCGCCAGCAGCCGGACAGGGGGGGACGATGAGCAGTTCTTC.

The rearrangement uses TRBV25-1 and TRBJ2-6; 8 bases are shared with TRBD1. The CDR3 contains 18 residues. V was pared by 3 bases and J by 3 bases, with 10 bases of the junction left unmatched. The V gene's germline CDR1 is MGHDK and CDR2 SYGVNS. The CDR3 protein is CASSDRGQRSVGANVLTF. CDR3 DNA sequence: TGTGCCAGCAGTGACAGGGGGCAAAGATCGGTTGGGGCCAACGTCCTGACTTTC.

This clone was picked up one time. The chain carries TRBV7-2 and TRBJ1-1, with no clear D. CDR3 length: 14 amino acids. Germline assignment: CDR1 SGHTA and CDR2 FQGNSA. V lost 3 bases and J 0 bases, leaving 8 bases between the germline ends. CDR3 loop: CASSLGQLNTEAFF. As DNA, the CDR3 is TGTGCCAGCAGCTTGGGCCAGTTGAACACTGAAGCTTTCTTT.

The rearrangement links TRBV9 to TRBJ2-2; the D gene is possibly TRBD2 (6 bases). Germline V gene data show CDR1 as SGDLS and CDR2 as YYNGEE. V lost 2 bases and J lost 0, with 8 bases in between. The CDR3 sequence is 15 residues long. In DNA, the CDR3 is TGTGCCAGCAGCGTGGGGGAGGCGAACACCGGGGAGCTGTTTTTT. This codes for CASSVGEANTGELFF.

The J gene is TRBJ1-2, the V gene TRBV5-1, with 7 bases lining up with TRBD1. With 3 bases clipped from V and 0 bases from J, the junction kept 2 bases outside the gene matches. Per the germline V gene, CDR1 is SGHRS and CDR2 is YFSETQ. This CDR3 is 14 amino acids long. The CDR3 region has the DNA TGCGCCAGCAGCTCGGACAGGTCTAACTATGGCTACACCTTC. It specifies CASSSDRSNYGYTF.

The CDR3 bases are TGTGCCAGCAGCGTAGGAATGGAGACAGTGGACTACGAGCAGTACTTC. It is translated as CASSVGMETVDYEQYF. This chain joins TRBV9 and TRBJ2-7; D may be TRBD1 (5 bases). Germline V gene sequence: CDR1 SGDLS, CDR2 YYNGEE. Trimming removed 0 bases at V and 3 bases at J, with 16 bases between. CDR3 length: 16 amino acids. The full variable domain, completed using reference TRBV9 and TRBJ2-7, is DSGVTQTPKHLITATGQRVTLRCSPRSGDLSVYWYQQSLDQGLQFLIQYYNGEERAKGNILERFSAQQFPDLHSELNLSSLELGDSALYFCASSVGMETVDYEQYFGPGTRLTVT.

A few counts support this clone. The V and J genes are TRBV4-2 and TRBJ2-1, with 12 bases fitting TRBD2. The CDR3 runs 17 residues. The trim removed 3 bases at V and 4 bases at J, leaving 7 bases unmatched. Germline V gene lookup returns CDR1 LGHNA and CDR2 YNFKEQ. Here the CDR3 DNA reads TGTGCCAGCAGCCAGATGGCGACTAGCGGGGGATACAATGAGCAGTTCTTC. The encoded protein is CASSQMATSGGYNEQFF.

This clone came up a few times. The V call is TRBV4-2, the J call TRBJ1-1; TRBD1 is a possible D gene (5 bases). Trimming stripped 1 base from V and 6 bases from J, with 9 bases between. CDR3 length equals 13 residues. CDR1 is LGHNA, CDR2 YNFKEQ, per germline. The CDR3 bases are TGTGCCAGCAGCCAAGGCAGGGAAGCTGAAGCTTTCTTT. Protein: CASSQGREAEAFF.

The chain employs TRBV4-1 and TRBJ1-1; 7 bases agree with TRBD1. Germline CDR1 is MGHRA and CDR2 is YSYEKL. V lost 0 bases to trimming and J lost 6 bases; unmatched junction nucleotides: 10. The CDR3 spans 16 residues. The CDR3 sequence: CASSQDRGALHAEAFF. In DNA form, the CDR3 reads TGCGCCAGCAGCCAAGACAGGGGGGCGTTACACGCTGAAGCTTTCTTT.

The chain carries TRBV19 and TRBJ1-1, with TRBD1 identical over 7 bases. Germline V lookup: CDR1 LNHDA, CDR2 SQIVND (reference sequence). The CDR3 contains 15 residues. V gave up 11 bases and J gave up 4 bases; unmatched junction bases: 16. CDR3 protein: CASEVPGQRSTEAFF. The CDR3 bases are TGTGCCTCGGAGGTACCGGGACAGCGGTCCACTGAAGCTTTCTTT.

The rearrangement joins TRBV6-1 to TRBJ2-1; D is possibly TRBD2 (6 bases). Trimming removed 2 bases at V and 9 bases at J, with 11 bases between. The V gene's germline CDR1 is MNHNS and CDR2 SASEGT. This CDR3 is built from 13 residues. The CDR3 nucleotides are TGTGCCAGCAGTGAATCATGGAGGGCTGAGCAGTTCTTC. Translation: CASSESWRAEQFF.

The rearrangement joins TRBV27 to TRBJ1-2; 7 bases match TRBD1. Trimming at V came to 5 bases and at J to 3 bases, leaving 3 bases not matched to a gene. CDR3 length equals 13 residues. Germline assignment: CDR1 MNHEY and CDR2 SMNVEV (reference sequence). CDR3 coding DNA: TGTGCCAGCAGTGTCGACAGGGACTATGGCTACACCTTC. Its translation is CASSVDRDYGYTF.

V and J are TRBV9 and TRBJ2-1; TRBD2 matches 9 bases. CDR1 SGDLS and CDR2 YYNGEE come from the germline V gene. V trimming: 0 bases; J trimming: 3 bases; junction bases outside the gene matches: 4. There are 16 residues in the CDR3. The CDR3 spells CASSVGAGGLYNEQFF. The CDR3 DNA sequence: TGTGCCAGCAGCGTAGGGGCGGGAGGGCTCTACAATGAGCAGTTCTTC.

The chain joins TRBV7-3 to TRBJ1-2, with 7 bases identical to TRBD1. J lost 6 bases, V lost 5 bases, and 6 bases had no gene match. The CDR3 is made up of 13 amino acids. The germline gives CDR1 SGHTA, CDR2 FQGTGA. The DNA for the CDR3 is TGTGCCAGCAGCCGAGGGCAGGGGGATGGCTACACCTTC. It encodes CASSRGQGDGYTF.

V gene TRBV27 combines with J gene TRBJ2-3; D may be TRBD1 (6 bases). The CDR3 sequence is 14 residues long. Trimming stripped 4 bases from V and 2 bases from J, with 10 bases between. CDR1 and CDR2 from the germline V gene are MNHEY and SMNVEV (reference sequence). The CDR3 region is CASSWGPPTDTQYF. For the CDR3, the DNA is TGTGCCAGCAGTTGGGGGCCCCCCACAGATACGCAGTATTTT.

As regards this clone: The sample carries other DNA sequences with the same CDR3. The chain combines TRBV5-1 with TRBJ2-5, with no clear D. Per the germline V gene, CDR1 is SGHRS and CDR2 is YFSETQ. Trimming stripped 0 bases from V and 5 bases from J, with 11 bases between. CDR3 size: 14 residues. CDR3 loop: CASSLEVAMETQYF. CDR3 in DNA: TGCGCCAGCAGCTTGGAAGTAGCAATGGAGACCCAGTACTTC.

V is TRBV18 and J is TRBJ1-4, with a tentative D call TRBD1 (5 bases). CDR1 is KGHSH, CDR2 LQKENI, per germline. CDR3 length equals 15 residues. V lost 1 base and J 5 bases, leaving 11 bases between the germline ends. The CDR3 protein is CASSPLGDINEKLFF. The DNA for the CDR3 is TGTGCCAGCTCACCACTAGGGGATATAAATGAAAAACTGTTTTTT.

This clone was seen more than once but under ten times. CDR3 sequence: CAISGQGVGGYTF. DNA of the CDR3: TGTGCCATCAGTGGACAGGGGGTGGGTGGCTACACCTTC. The rearrangement links TRBV10-3 to TRBJ1-2, with 9 nucleotides matching TRBD1. Germline V lookup: CDR1 ENHRY, CDR2 SYGVKD. CDR3 length: 13 residues. Germline trimming cut 4 bases from V and 7 bases from J; bases unmatched to any gene: 4.

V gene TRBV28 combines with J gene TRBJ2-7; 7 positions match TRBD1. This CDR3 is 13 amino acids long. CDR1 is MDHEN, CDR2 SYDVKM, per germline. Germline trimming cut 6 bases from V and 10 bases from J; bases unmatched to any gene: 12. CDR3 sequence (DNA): TGTGCCAGCAGCTTTTCGGACAGGTCCGTACAGTACTTC. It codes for CASSFSDRSVQYF.

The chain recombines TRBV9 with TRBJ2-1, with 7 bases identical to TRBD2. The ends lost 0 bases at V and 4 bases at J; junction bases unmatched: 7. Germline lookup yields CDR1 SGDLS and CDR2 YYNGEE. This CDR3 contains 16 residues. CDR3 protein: CASSVESGLRYNEQFF. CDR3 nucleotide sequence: TGTGCCAGCAGCGTAGAGTCGGGACTACGATACAATGAGCAGTTCTTC.

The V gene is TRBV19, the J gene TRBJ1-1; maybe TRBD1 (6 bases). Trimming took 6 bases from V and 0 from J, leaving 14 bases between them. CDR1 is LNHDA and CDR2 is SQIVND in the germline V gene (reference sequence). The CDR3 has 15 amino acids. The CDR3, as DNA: TGTGCCAGTAGGGTAGGGGCAGGGGTGAACACTGAAGCTTTCTTT. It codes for CASRVGAGVNTEAFF.

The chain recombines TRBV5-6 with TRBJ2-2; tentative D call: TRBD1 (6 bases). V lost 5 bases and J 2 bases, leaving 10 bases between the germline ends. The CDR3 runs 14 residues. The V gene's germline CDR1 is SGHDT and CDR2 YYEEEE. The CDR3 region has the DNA TGTGCCAGCAGTAGGACAGTTAACACCGGGGAGCTGTTTTTT. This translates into CASSRTVNTGELFF. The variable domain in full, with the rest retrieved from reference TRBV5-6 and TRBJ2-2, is DAGVTQSPTHLIKTRGQQVTLRCSPKSGHDTVSWYQQALGQGPQFIFQYYEEEERQRGNFPDRFSGHQFPNYSSELNVNALLLGDSALYLCASSRTVNTGELFFGEGSRLTVL.

This CDR3 reads CASSQAPPPHRGPYNEQFF. Written as DNA, the CDR3 is TGCGCCAGCAGCCAAGCCCCGCCCCCTCACAGGGGACCCTACAATGAGCAGTTCTTC. The rearrangement links TRBV4-1 to TRBJ2-1, with TRBD1 matching 7 bases. Germline CDR1 is MGHRA and CDR2 is YSYEKL. V lost 1 base to trimming and J lost 2 bases; unmatched junction nucleotides: 14. This CDR3 is 19 amino acids long.

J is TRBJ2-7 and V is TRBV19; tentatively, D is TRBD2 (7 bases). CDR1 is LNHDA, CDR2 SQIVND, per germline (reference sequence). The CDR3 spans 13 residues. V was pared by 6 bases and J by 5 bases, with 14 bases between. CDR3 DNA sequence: TGTGCCAGTAGCCGGGGGGCCGGGGACGAGCAGTACTTC. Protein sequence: CASSRGAGDEQYF.

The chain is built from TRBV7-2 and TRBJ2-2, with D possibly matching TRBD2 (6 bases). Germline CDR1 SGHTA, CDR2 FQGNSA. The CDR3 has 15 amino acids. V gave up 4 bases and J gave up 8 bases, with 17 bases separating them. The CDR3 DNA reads TGTGCCAGCAGCTCACGACTTGGCGGGAAGGGGGAGCTGTTTTTT. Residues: CASSSRLGGKGELFF.

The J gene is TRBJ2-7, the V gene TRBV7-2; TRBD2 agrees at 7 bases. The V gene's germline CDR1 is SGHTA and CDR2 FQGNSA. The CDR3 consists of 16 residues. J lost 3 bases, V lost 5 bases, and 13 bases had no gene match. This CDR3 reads CASSHPVGGSYYEQYF. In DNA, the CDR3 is TGTGCCAGCAGCCACCCTGTCGGGGGGTCTTACTACGAGCAGTACTTC.

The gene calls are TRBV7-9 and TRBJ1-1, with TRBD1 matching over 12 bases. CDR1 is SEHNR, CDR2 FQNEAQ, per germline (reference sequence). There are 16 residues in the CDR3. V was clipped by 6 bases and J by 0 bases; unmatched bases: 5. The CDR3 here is CASSRDRGLMNTEAFF. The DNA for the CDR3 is TGTGCCAGCAGTCGGGACAGGGGGCTAATGAACACTGAAGCTTTCTTT.

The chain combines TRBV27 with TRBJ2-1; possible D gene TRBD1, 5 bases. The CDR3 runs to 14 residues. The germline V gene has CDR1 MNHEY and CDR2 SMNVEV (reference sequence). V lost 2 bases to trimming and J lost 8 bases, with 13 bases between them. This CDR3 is CASSLLPQGYEQFF. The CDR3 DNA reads TGTGCCAGCAGTTTACTTCCCCAGGGCTATGAGCAGTTCTTC.

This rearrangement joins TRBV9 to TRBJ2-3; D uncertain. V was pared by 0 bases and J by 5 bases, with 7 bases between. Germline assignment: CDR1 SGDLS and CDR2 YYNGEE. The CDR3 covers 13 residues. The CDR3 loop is CASSVGSEDTQYF. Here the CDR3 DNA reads TGTGCCAGCAGCGTAGGATCAGAAGATACGCAGTATTTT. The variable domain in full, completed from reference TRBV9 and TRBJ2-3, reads DSGVTQTPKHLITATGQRVTLRCSPRSGDLSVYWYQQSLDQGLQFLIQYYNGEERAKGNILERFSAQQFPDLHSELNLSSLELGDSALYFCASSVGSEDTQYFGPGTRLTVL.

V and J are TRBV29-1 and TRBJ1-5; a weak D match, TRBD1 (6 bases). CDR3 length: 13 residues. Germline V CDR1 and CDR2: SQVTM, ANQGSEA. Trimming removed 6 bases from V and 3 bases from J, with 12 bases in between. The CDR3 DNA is TGCAGCGTGGGGGACAAGTCCAATCAGCCCCAGCATTTT. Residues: CSVGDKSNQPQHF.